The subject of this entry is one T cell receptor beta chain. Its antigen remains unknown. Other DNA sequences in the sample encode the same CDR3. The method was immunoSEQ multiplex PCR; TCRdb's version includes in-frame clones alone and lacks a portion of them. The repertoire holds about 15,000 clones, with around 81% as singletons. This sample was included in a study of T cells after posttransplantation cyclophosphamide. Study outcomes and limitations: Later post-transplant blood repertoires were often dominated by donor CD8+ memory clones. Tissue-infiltrating T cells from skin or gut overlapped little with blood T cells. Recipient CMV seropositivity and CMV reactivation strongly tracked TRB clonality.

This related bone marrow graft donor gave peripheral blood on the day of marrow donation. Material: memory CD4+ T cells sorted from PBMCs. The source is a middle-aged man in good health, CMV-negative, and a related stem cell transplant donor.

The CDR3 DNA reads as TGTGCCAGCAGTTCGGGGGGGACACCTATTAGCTCACCCCTCCACTTT. Translated, it gives CASSSGGTPISSPLHF. This chain connects TRBV6-5 to TRBJ1-6; a possible D gene is TRBD1 (6 bases). Germline CDR1 reads MNHEY; CDR2 reads SVGAGI. The CDR3 sequence is 16 residues long. V was cut by 4 bases and J by 10 bases, with 20 bases left in between.